Following are 2 T cell receptor beta chains from one sample sequenced in a study of T cell responses to AZD1222 COVID-19 vaccine. TCRdb's copy holds only in-frame clones and misses some; the assay was immunoSEQ multiplex PCR. The sample carries 100,000 to 150,000 clones, roughly 85% recorded once. This sample comprised peripheral blood, obtained 28 days after the second dose of the MenACWY control vaccine. Receptors were obtained from an adult who received the MenACWY meningococcal vaccine as a control.

The chain carries TRBV9 and TRBJ2-5; no clear D. Looked up from germline, CDR1 is SGDLS and CDR2 is YYNGEE. The ends were cut back, 6 bases at V and 4 bases at J, with 16 bases in the middle. The CDR3 consists of 14 residues. The CDR3 DNA sequence: TGTGCCAGCATTTCTCTCCCAGGCGTAGAGACCCAGTACTTC. The encoded protein is CASISLPGVETQYF.

V is TRBV20-1 and J is TRBJ1-4; 9 bases match TRBD1. Germline V CDR1 and CDR2: DFQATT, SNEGSKA (reference sequence). V gave up 6 bases and J gave up 8 bases; unmatched junction bases: 1. The CDR3 sequence is 11 residues long. This chain's CDR3 is CSAGQGEKLFF. The CDR3 region has the DNA TGCAGTGCAGGACAGGGGGAAAAACTGTTTTTT.